This TCR beta chain was recorded in a study of PD-1 blockade in classical Hodgkin lymphoma. Study-wide results and caveats: Nothing has yet pinned down what causes the repertoire differences, possibly disease activity or prior therapy. Reports indicated that newly diagnosed patients had lower baseline TCR diversity than healthy donors did. Unlike CD8+ TCR diversity, which did not rise significantly by C4D1, CD4+ TCR diversity did.

Time point specified: cycle 4 day 1 (C4D1), after more than 5 weeks of nivolumab. Each and every patient relapsed after autologous stem cell transplantation, and patients got differing brentuximab vedotin exposure. Complete response, partial response or progressive disease constituted the best response categories observed. The CDR3 covers 15 residues. The germline V gene has CDR1 SGHRS and CDR2 YFSETQ. V lost 2 bases and J lost 5, with 16 bases in between. Details on this clone: The antigen is undetermined.

The table came from immunoSEQ multiplex PCR; TCRdb's copy has only in-frame clones and leaves some out. The data hold approximately 110,000 clones, with roughly nine tenths observed a single time. Material: peripheral blood mononuclear cells (PBMCs), obtained before the fourth cycle of nivolumab. The V call is TRBV5-1, the J call TRBJ1-1; perhaps TRBD1 as D (6 bases). The TCR comes from a human donor with classical Hodgkin lymphoma. The CDR3 region is CASSFTRGRWTEAFF. As DNA, the CDR3 is TGCGCCAGCAGCTTCACCCGGGGGCGGTGGACTGAAGCTTTCTTT.